A selection of T cell receptor beta chains follows, all from one sample in a study of blood T cell repertoires in COVID-19. Profiling relied on immunoSEQ multiplex PCR, and the TCRdb table lists in-frame clones only, not all of them. The table records over 50,000 clones, more than 70% of them present only once. Sequenced: peripheral blood. The receptors were gathered from a man in his sixties with acute or convalescent COVID-19. CDR3s include the opening cysteine and the closing phenylalanine or tryptophan. The order of the fields is J gene, V gene, clone size, D gene, CDR3 DNA, CDR3 protein. D genes are given only for firm matches. Expanded clones are given a class, and other clones once, few, many or no size at all.

j_gene: TRBJ2-1; v_gene: TRBV12-5; abundance: .; d_gene: TRBD1; CDR3nt: TGTGCTAGTGGTTCCGCCTTTTCTGGACAGGGTTGGGTGGAGCAGTTCTTC; CDR3aa: CASGSAFSGQGWVEQFF
j_gene: TRBJ2-3; v_gene: TRBV11-3; abundance: .; d_gene: TRBD1; CDR3nt: TGTGCCAGCGGACAGGGGGCACGAGATACGCAGTATTTT; CDR3aa: CASGQGARDTQYF
j_gene: TRBJ1-1; v_gene: TRBV5-6; abundance: .; d_gene: TRBD1; CDR3nt: TGTGCCAGCAGCTCCCAGATGATGACAGGGGTCACTGAAGCTTTCTTT; CDR3aa: CASSSQMMTGVTEAFF
j_gene: TRBJ2-5; v_gene: TRBV6-5; abundance: .; d_gene: .; CDR3nt: TGTGCCAGCACGACAACCCACAAACAAGAGACCCAGTACTTC; CDR3aa: CASTTTHKQETQYF
j_gene: TRBJ2-3; v_gene: TRBV19; abundance: .; d_gene: .; CDR3nt: TGTGCCAGTAGTATAGTAGGGGGAGATACGCAGTATTTT; CDR3aa: CASSIVGGDTQYF
j_gene: TRBJ1-6; v_gene: TRBV6-2/TRBV6-3; abundance: .; d_gene: TRBD1; CDR3nt: TGTGCCAGCAGTTCCCCGGACAGGAGCTACTCCTATAATTCACCCCTCCACTTT; CDR3aa: CASSSPDRSYSYNSPLHF
j_gene: TRBJ2-7; v_gene: TRBV4-2; abundance: once; d_gene: TRBD2; CDR3nt: TGTGCCAGCAGCCATGAAGTAGCGGGGGGTCGATATCCCTACGAGCAGTACTTC; CDR3aa: CASSHEVAGGRYPYEQYF
j_gene: TRBJ1-5; v_gene: TRBV2; abundance: few; d_gene: .; CDR3nt: TGTGCCAGCAGTGAAGCAGGGGTTAGGCAGCCCCAGCATTTT; CDR3aa: CASSEAGVRQPQHF
j_gene: TRBJ1-1; v_gene: TRBV7-3; abundance: .; d_gene: .; CDR3nt: TGTGCCAGCAGCTCAGTCAAGAACACTGAAGCTTTCTTT; CDR3aa: CASSSVKNTEAFF
j_gene: TRBJ2-1; v_gene: TRBV30; abundance: .; d_gene: TRBD2; CDR3nt: TGTGCCTGCAGAACTAGCGGGGGCTACTATGAGCAGTTCTTC; CDR3aa: CACRTSGGYYEQFF
j_gene: TRBJ1-1; v_gene: TRBV7-3; abundance: .; d_gene: .; CDR3nt: TGTGCCAGCAGCCTCACGGGAGGGATGAACACTGAAGCTTTCTTT; CDR3aa: CASSLTGGMNTEAFF